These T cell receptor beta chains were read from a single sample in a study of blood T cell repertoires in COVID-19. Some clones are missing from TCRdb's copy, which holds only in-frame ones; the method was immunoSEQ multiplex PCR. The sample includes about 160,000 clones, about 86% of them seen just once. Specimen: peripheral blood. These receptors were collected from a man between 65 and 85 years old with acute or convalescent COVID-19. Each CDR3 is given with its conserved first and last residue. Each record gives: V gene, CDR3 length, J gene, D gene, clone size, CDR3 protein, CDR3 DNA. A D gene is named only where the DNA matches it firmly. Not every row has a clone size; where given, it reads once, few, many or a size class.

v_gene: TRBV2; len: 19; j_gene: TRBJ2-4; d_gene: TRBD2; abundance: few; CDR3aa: CASSPFLAGRGLSKNIQYF; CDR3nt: TGTGCCAGCAGTCCTTTCCTAGCGGGGCGGGGGTTATCCAAAAACATTCAGTACTTC
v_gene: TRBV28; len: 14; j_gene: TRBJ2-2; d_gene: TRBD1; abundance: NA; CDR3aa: CASSPGTATGELFF; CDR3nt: TGTGCCAGCAGTCCCGGGACAGCCACCGGGGAGCTGTTTTTT
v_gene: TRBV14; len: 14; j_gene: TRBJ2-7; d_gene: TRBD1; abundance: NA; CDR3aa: CASSPDRVPYEQYF; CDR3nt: TGTGCCAGCAGCCCGGACAGGGTTCCCTACGAGCAGTACTTC
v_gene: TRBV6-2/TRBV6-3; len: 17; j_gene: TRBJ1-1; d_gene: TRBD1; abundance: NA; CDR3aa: CASSSTDRGPSNTEAFF; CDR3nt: TGTGCCAGCAGTTCCACGGACAGGGGGCCTTCGAACACTGAAGCTTTCTTT
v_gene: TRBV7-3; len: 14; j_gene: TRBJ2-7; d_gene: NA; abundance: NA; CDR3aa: CASSLMSGHYEQYF; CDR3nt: TGTGCCAGCAGCTTAATGTCGGGACACTACGAGCAGTACTTC
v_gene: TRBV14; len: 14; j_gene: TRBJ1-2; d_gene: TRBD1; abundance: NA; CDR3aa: CASSRRQGFYGYTF; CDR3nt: TGTGCCAGCAGCCGGAGACAGGGGTTCTATGGCTACACCTTC
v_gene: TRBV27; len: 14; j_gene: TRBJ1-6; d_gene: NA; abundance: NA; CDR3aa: CASSLSGGRSPLHF; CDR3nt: TGTGCCAGCAGTTTATCTGGGGGCCGGTCACCCCTCCACTTT
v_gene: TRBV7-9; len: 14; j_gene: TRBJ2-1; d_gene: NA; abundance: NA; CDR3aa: CASSLPGSRNEQFF; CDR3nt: TGTGCCAGCAGCTTACCGGGATCGCGGAATGAGCAGTTCTTC
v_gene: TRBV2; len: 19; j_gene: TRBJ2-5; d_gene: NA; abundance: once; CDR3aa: CASSVRIDLRTGVRETQYF; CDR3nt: TGTGCCAGCAGTGTTCGTATTGATCTTAGGACTGGGGTGAGGGAGACCCAGTACTTC
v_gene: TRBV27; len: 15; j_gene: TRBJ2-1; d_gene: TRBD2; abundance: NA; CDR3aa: CASSSGTSGDNEQFF; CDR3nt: TGTGCCAGCAGTTCCGGGACTAGCGGGGACAATGAGCAGTTCTTC
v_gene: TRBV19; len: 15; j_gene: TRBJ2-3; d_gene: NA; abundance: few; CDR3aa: CASSTGGSYTDTQYF; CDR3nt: TGTGCCAGTAGTACGGGGGGCAGCTACACAGATACGCAGTATTTT
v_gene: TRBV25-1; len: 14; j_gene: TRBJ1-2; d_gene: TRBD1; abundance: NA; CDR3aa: CASSDRDRDDGYTF; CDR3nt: TGTGCCAGCAGTGACCGGGACAGGGACGATGGCTACACCTTC
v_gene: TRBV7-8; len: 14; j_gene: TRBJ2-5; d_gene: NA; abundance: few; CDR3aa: CASSQRTDQETQYF; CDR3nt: TGTGCCAGCAGCCAACGGACAGACCAAGAGACCCAGTACTTC
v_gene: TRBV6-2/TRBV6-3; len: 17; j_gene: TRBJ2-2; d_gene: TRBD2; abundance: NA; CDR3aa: CASSYSTLAGGTGELFF; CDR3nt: TGTGCCAGCAGTTACTCGACACTAGCGGGGGGCACCGGGGAGCTGTTTTTT
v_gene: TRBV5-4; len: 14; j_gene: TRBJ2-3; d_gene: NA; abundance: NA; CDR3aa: CASSLGTSTDTQYF; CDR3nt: TGTGCCAGCAGCTTGGGGACTAGCACAGATACGCAGTATTTT
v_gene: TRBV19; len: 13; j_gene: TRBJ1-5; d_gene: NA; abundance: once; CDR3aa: CASSPTGNQPQHF; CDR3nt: TGTGCCAGTAGTCCCACAGGCAATCAGCCCCAGCATTTT
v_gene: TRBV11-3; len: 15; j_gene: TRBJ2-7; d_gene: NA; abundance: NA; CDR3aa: CASSLEAGPSYEQYF; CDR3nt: TGTGCCAGCAGCTTAGAAGCGGGTCCTTCCTACGAGCAGTACTTC
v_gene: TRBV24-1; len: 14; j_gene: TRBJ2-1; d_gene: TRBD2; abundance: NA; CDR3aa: CATSLTSGREEQFF; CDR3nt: TGTGCCACCAGTTTAACTAGCGGGAGAGAAGAGCAGTTCTTC
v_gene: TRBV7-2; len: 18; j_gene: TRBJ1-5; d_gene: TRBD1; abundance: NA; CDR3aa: CASSLGGQAREQNQPQHF; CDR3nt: TGTGCCAGCAGCTTAGGGGGACAGGCCCGAGAACAGAATCAGCCCCAGCATTTT
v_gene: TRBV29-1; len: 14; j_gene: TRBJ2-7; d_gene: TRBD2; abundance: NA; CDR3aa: CSVDTSGSSNEQYF; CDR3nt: TGCAGCGTTGATACTAGCGGGAGTTCTAACGAGCAGTACTTC
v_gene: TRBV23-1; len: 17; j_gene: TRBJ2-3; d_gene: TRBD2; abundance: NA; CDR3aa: CASSQSGGRACTDTQYF; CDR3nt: TGCGCCAGCAGTCAATCCGGCGGGAGGGCCTGCACAGATACGCAGTATTTT
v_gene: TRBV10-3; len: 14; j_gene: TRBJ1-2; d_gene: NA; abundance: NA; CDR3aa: CAISDPREDYGYTF; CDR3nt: TGTGCCATCAGTGATCCCAGGGAAGACTATGGCTACACCTTC
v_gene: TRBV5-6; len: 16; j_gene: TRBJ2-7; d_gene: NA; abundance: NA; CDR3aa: CASSLLGGTSSYEQYF; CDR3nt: TGTGCCAGCAGCTTGCTCGGCGGGACCAGCTCCTACGAGCAGTACTTC
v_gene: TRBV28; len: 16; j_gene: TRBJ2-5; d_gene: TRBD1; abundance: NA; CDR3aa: CASSPDGQGGKKTQYF; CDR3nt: TGTGCCAGCAGTCCCGACGGACAGGGTGGCAAAAAGACCCAGTACTTC
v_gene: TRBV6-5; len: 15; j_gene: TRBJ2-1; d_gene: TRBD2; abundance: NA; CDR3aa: CASGGAGGPYNEQFF; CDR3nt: TGTGCCAGCGGAGGCGCGGGAGGGCCCTACAATGAGCAGTTCTTC
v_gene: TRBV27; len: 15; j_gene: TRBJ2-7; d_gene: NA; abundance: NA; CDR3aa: CASSLRQGPVYEQYF; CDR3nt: TGTGCCAGCAGTTTAAGGCAGGGCCCTGTCTACGAGCAGTACTTC
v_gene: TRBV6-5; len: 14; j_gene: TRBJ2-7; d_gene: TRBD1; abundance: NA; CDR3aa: CASSLLTGSYEQYF; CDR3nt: TGTGCCAGCAGCCTACTGACAGGGTCCTACGAGCAGTACTTC
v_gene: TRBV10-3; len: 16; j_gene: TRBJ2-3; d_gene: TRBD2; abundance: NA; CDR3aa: CAISDGGTAFTDTQYF; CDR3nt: TGTGCCATCAGTGACGGGGGGACTGCGTTCACAGATACGCAGTATTTT
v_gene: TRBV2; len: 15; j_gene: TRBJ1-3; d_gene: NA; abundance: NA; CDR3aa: CASSSRQISGNTIYF; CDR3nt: TGTGCCAGCAGTTCAAGACAGATCTCTGGAAACACCATATATTTT
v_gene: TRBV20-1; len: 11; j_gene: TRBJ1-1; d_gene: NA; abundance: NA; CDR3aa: CSARESTEAFF; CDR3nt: TGCAGTGCTAGAGAGTCAACTGAAGCTTTCTTT
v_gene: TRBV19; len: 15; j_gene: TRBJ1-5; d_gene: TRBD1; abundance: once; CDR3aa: CASSFQGQENQPQHF; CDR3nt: TGTGCCAGTAGTTTCCAAGGACAGGAAAATCAGCCCCAGCATTTT
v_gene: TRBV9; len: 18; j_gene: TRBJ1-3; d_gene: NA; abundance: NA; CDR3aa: CASSVATGTGSSGNTIYF; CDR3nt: TGTGCCAGCAGCGTAGCTACAGGGACCGGTTCCTCTGGAAACACCATATATTTT
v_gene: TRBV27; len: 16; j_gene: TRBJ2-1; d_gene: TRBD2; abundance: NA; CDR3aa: CASRFLGLAGGYEQFF; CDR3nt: TGTGCCAGCAGGTTCCTGGGACTAGCGGGAGGGTATGAGCAGTTCTTC
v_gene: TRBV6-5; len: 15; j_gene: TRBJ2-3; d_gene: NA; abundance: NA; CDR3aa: CASRTSRLVTDTQYF; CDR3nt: TGTGCCAGCAGAACTAGCCGTCTAGTCACAGATACGCAGTATTTT
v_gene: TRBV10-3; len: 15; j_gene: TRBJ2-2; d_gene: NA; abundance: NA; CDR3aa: CAISESEQGSGELFF; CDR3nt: TGTGCCATCAGTGAGTCGGAACAGGGTTCCGGGGAGCTGTTTTTT
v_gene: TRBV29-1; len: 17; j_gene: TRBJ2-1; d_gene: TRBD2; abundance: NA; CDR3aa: CSVGALSGRKSYNEQFF; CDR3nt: TGCAGCGTTGGGGCCCTTAGCGGGAGGAAATCCTACAATGAGCAGTTCTTC
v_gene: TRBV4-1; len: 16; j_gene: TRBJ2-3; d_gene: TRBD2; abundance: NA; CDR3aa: CASSHGTSGRIDTQYF; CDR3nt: TGCGCCAGCAGCCACGGGACTAGCGGGAGGATAGATACGCAGTATTTT
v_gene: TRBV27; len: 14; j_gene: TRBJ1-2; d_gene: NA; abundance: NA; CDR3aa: CASSLSTGGYGYTF; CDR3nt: TGTGCCAGCAGTTTATCGACAGGTGGCTATGGCTACACCTTC
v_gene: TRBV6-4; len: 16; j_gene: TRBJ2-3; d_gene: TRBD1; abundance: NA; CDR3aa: CASREVRTGGTDTQYF; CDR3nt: TGTGCCAGCAGGGAGGTTAGGACAGGGGGCACAGATACGCAGTATTTT
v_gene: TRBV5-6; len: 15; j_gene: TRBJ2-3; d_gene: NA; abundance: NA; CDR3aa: CASSLEGGFTDTQYF; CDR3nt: TGTGCCAGCAGCTTGGAGGGGGGGTTCACAGATACGCAGTATTTT
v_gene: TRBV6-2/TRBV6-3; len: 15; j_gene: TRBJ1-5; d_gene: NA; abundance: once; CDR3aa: CASSYPGLSNQPQHF; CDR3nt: TGTGCCAGCAGTTACCCGGGACTTAGCAATCAGCCCCAGCATTTT
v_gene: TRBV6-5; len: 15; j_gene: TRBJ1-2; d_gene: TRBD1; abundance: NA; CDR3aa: CASRPPGQGARGYTF; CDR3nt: TGTGCCAGCAGGCCCCCGGGACAGGGGGCGCGAGGCTACACCTTC
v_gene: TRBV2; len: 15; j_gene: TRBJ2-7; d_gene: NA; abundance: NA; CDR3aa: CASSEKGHSAYEQYF; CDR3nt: TGTGCCAGCAGTGAAAAGGGGCACAGTGCCTACGAGCAGTACTTC
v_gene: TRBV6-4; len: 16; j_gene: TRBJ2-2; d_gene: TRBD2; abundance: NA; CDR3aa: CASSSVAGANTGELFF; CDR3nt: TGTGCCAGCAGTTCAGTAGCGGGGGCGAACACCGGGGAGCTGTTTTTT
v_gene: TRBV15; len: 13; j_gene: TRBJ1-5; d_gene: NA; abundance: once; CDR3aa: CATRTGANQPQHF; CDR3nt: TGTGCCACCAGGACAGGAGCAAATCAGCCCCAGCATTTT
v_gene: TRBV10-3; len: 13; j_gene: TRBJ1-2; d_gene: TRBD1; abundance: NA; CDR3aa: CAISGQGNYGYTF; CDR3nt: TGTGCCATCAGTGGACAGGGGAACTATGGCTACACCTTC
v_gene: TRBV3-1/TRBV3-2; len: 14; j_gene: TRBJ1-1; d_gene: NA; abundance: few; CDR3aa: CASSQGGRGTEAFF; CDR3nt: TGTGCCAGCAGCCAGGGAGGGAGGGGAACTGAAGCTTTCTTT
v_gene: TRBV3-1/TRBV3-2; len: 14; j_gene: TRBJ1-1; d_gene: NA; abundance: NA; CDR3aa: CASSRGVMNTEAFF; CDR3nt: TGTGCCAGCAGCCGGGGAGTCATGAACACTGAAGCTTTCTTT
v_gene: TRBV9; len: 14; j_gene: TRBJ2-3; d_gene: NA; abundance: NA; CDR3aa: CASSADWGTDTQYF; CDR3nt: TGTGCCAGCAGCGCCGACTGGGGCACAGATACGCAGTATTTT
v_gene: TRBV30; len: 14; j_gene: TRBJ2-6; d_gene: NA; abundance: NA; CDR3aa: CAWTRGSGANVLTF; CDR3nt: TGTGCCTGGACCAGGGGATCTGGGGCCAACGTCCTGACTTTC
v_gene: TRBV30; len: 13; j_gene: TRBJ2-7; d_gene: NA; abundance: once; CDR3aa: CAWARRAQGEQYF; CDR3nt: TGTGCCTGGGCCCGTCGGGCGCAGGGCGAGCAGTACTTC
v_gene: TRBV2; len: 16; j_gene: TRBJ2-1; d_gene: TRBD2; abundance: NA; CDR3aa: CASSAGTSGRGNEQFF; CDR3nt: TGTGCCAGCAGCGCAGGGACTAGCGGGAGGGGCAATGAGCAGTTCTTC
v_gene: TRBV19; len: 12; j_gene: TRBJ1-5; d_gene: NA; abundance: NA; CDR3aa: CASYGLNQPQHF; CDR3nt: TGTGCCAGTTACGGACTCAATCAGCCCCAGCATTTT
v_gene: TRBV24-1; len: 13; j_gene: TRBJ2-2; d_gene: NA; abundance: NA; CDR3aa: CATSVGGTGELFF; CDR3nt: TGTGCCACCAGTGTGGGGGGAACCGGGGAGCTGTTTTTT
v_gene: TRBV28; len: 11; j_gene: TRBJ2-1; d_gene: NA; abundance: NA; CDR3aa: CASTLGNEQFF; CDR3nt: TGTGCCAGCACCCTAGGCAATGAGCAGTTCTTC
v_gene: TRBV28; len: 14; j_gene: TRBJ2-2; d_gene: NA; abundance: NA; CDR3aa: CASSYWGTTGELFF; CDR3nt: TGTGCCAGCAGTTATTGGGGCACCACCGGGGAGCTGTTTTTT
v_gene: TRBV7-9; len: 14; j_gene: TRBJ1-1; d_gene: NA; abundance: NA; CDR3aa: CASSPDGMNTEAFF; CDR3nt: TGTGCCAGCAGCCCCGACGGGATGAACACTGAAGCTTTCTTT